This TCR beta chain was sequenced for a study of cytomegalovirus exposure and HLA in healthy donors. Whole-study context: Both the 120 validation repertoires and the 500 to 700 first-cohort repertoires used the same platform, as reported by a later analysis. General study findings and limits: The dataset shows that most TCR sequences were rare, while some public TCRs occurred in many donors. Reports showed the classifier diagnosing cytomegalovirus status with high specificity and sensitivity. Investigators reported under 200 TCR beta chains as tied to cytomegalovirus.

This clone came up once. Its antigen is currently unknown. Sequencing was performed with immunoSEQ multiplex PCR; in TCRdb, only in-frame clones are kept and a portion is missing. Among about 200,000 clones listed, more than 65% were seen once. J was trimmed by 2 bases and V by 6 bases; bases with no gene match: 10. The V gene's germline CDR1 is MDHEN and CDR2 SYDVKM. The CDR3 runs 17 residues. This chain connects TRBV28 to TRBJ2-1, with 10 bases that match TRBD1. Sequencing was carried out using PBMCs. The sequence was collected from a woman aged 25 to 39 in good health and CMV-seropositive. Here the CDR3 DNA reads TGTGCCAGCAGAGGGACAGGGGACGTTGCGCCCTACAATGAGCAGTTCTTC. Residues: CASRGTGDVAPYNEQFF.